What follows are 8 T cell receptor beta chains derived from one specimen sequenced in a study of Graves' ophthalmopathy and Graves' hyperthyroidism. RNA transcripts were the source from which TCR beta CDR3 regions were amplified. The workflow started with a first-round RT-PCR run with HTBI primers and then moved on to a second-round multiplex PCR. Each CDR3 protein is one row after TCRdb ran MiXCR on the multiplex PCR reads. This sample has about 400,000 distinct CDR3 sequences, with about 21% found just once. Specimen: peripheral blood. The receptors were sampled from a woman younger than 30 with stable Graves' hyperthyroidism.

This clonotype was seen ten or more times. The chain is built from TRBV20-1 and TRBJ2-7, with TRBD2 matching 10 bases. Germline loops: CDR1 DFQATT, CDR2 SNEGSKA (reference sequence). V lost 3 bases, J lost 0 bases, and 2 bases stayed unmatched. CDR3 length: 14 residues. CDR3: CSASASGGSYEQYF. In nucleotides, the CDR3 is TGCAGTGCTAGCGCTAGCGGGGGCTCCTACGAGCAGTACTTC.

This clonotype was observed many times. V and J are TRBV28 and TRBJ2-7; 9 bases fit TRBD2. CDR1 MDHEN and CDR2 SYDVKM come from the germline V gene. Unmatched junction bases numbered 8, after V lost 2 bases and J lost 0 bases. This CDR3 has 17 residues. CDR3 residues: CASSLVLGTSFSYEQYF. In nucleotides, the CDR3 is TGTGCCAGCAGTTTAGTCCTTGGGACTAGCTTCTCCTACGAGCAGTACTTC.

This clonotype was seen ten or more times. This chain joins TRBV28 and TRBJ1-1, with D possibly TRBD1 on 6 matching bases. The V end was cut by 2 bases, the J end by 8 bases, with 12 bases between. The germline V gene encodes CDR1 MDHEN and CDR2 SYDVKM. The CDR3 contains 13 residues. The CDR3 protein is CASSLVGRGEAFF. Written as DNA, the CDR3 is TGTGCCAGCAGTTTAGTTGGCAGGGGAGAAGCTTTCTTT.

A single count supports this clonotype. V gene TRBV12-3 or TRBV12-4 combines with J gene TRBJ1-1, with TRBD1 matching 7 bases. The CDR3 spans 14 residues. V lost 6 bases, J lost 3 bases, and 7 bases stayed unmatched. The CDR3 sequence: CASSWGQTDTEAFF. The CDR3 DNA reads as TGTGCCAGCAGCTGGGGACAGACAGACACTGAAGCTTTCTTT.

A few counts support this clonotype. A read error is possible here, since a much larger clone lies one base away. This chain connects TRBV14 to TRBJ2-7; 7 nucleotides align to TRBD1. CDR1 is SGHDN, CDR2 FVKESK, per germline. The V gene end was trimmed by 2 bases and the J gene end by 0 bases; junction bases not matched to a gene: 1. The CDR3 sequence is 14 residues long. The CDR3 DNA sequence: TGTGCCAGCAGCCAAAACAGGGGCTCCTACGAGCAGTACTTC. It codes for CASSQNRGSYEQYF.

This clonotype was found many times. The chain recombines TRBV5-1 with TRBJ1-2, with 9 bases identical to TRBD1. This CDR3 comprises 14 residues. Germline assignment: CDR1 SGHRS and CDR2 YFSETQ. V dropped 3 bases and J dropped 2; count of bases not matched to a gene: 2. The CDR3 DNA reads TGCGCCAGCAGCTACAGGGGGCAGAACTATGGCTACACCTTC. Its protein is CASSYRGQNYGYTF.

This clonotype was found many times. V and J are TRBV20-1 and TRBJ1-2; no clear D gene. The CDR3 covers 13 residues. Germline CDR1 is DFQATT and CDR2 is SNEGSKA (reference sequence). V was shortened by 0 bases and J by 1 base, with 6 bases between the two germline ends. CDR3 amino acids: CSARDLRNYGYTF. The DNA for the CDR3 is TGCAGTGCTAGAGATCTTCGTAACTATGGCTACACCTTC.

This clonotype was detected many times. The chain carries TRBV15 and TRBJ2-7; weak D call: TRBD2 (6 bases). Germline CDR1 and CDR2: LNHNV and YYDKDF (reference sequence). The CDR3 spans 13 residues. The V end lost 7 bases, the J end lost 7 bases, and 17 bases lay between the germline ends. In nucleotides, the CDR3 is TGTGCCACCAATCGGAGGGCCAATGATGAGCAGTACTTC. Its translation: CATNRRANDEQYF.